The 25 T cell receptor beta chains in this list originate from one sample, sequenced in a study of CD8+ T cells in alopecia areata (dated by TCRdb to 2017 to 2018). The library was generated by the immunoSEQ multiplex PCR assay. RNA was extracted from all samples and reverse transcribed into cDNA, which served as template for TCR sequencing. TCRdb obtained this table from immuneACCESS and retained in-frame rearrangements with V and J assigned. These tables miss some clones; where compared with another copy, unresolved V genes account for less than half of the shortfall, and the remainder is unexplained. The sample includes around 190,000 clones, with roughly three fifths observed a single time. Nearly 5% of the sample comes from the top ten. Sequenced sample: CD8+ T cells sorted from blood. The origin of the receptors is a human donor in good health.

The chain links TRBV6-1 to TRBJ2-5; no definite D call. The CDR3 consists of 14 residues. Looked up from germline, CDR1 is MNHNS and CDR2 is SASEGT. V dropped 6 bases and J dropped 0 bases, with 11 bases sitting between them. The CDR3 sequence is CASRPWGYQETQYF. In DNA form, the CDR3 reads TGTGCCAGCAGACCTTGGGGATACCAAGAGACCCAGTACTTC.

This clone was observed a handful of times. V usage is TRBV2 and J usage is TRBJ1-1; D is ambiguous. CDR3 length equals 12 residues. Trimming left V 6 bases short and J 6 bases short, with 11 bases between. Germline CDR1 is SNHLY and CDR2 is FYNNEI. CDR3 sequence: CASRAGRAEAFF. The CDR3 coding sequence is TGTGCCAGCAGGGCAGGCCGAGCTGAAGCTTTCTTT. The full variable domain, completed using reference TRBV2 and TRBJ1-1, is EPEVTQTPSHQVTQMGQEVILRCVPISNHLYFYWYRQILGQKVEFLVSFYNNEISEKSEIFDDQFSVERPDGSNFTLKIRSTKLEDSAMYFCASRAGRAEAFFGQGTRLTVV.

J is TRBJ2-7 and V is TRBV5-1; 8 bases match TRBD1. The CDR3 has 16 residues. Trimming at V came to 4 bases and at J to 2 bases, leaving 11 bases not matched to a gene. Germline V gene lookup returns CDR1 SGHRS and CDR2 YFSETQ. The CDR3, as DNA: TGCGCCAGCAGCCTCCAACGACAGGGGTTACCCTACGAGCAGTACTTC. Translation: CASSLQRQGLPYEQYF. Full variable domain (missing parts from reference TRBV5-1 and TRBJ2-7): KAGVTQTPRYLIKTRGQQVTLSCSPISGHRSVSWYQQTPGQGLQFLFEYFSETQRNKGNFPGRFSGRQFSNSRSEMNVSTLELGDSALYLCASSLQRQGLPYEQYFGPGTRLTVT.

The chain employs TRBV2 and TRBJ2-7, with TRBD1 matching over 8 bases. From germline, CDR1 is SNHLY and CDR2 FYNNEI. The CDR3 has 15 residues. With 10 bases clipped from V and 0 bases from J, the junction kept 11 bases outside the gene matches. CDR3 amino acids: CATRQGHSISYEQYF. The CDR3 DNA follows: TGTGCCACCCGACAGGGGCATTCCATCTCCTACGAGCAGTACTTC.

The rearrangement links TRBV19 to TRBJ1-5; 8 nucleotides line up with TRBD1. V dropped 1 base and J dropped 6; count of bases not matched to a gene: 8. The CDR3 extends over 16 amino acids. Germline V lookup: CDR1 LNHDA, CDR2 SQIVND (reference sequence). CDR3 loop: CASSIVPRTGPQPQHF. As DNA, the CDR3 is TGTGCCAGTAGTATAGTTCCACGGACAGGGCCTCAGCCCCAGCATTTT.

This clone was seen a few times. The chain links TRBV25-1 to TRBJ1-1; no definite D call. Germline V gene lookup returns CDR1 MGHDK and CDR2 SYGVNS. This CDR3 comprises 14 residues. V shed 1 base and J shed 1 base, with 7 bases lying between them. The CDR3 DNA is TGTGCCAGCAGTGAATGGCAGCCGAACACTGAAGCTTTCTTT. This codes for CASSEWQPNTEAFF.

The rearrangement links TRBV2 to TRBJ1-2; possible D gene TRBD1, 5 bases. Trimming removed 0 bases at V and 8 bases at J, with 10 bases between. The CDR3 consists of 13 residues. Germline assignment: CDR1 SNHLY and CDR2 FYNNEI. The CDR3 here is CASSEAVGDGYTF. CDR3 in DNA: TGTGCCAGCAGTGAAGCGGTCGGGGACGGCTACACCTTC. Using reference TRBV2 and TRBJ1-2 for the parts outside the CDR3, the full variable domain is EPEVTQTPSHQVTQMGQEVILRCVPISNHLYFYWYRQILGQKVEFLVSFYNNEISEKSEIFDDQFSVERPDGSNFTLKIRSTKLEDSAMYFCASSEAVGDGYTFGSGTRLTVV.

This sequence joins TRBV19 and TRBJ2-3; possibly TRBD2 for D (5 bases). V lost 6 bases to trimming and J lost 8 bases, with 21 bases between them. CDR1 LNHDA and CDR2 SQIVND come from the germline V gene (reference sequence). CDR3 length: 15 residues. This CDR3 is CASSILGESSTTQYF. CDR3 DNA: TGTGCCAGTAGCATCCTCGGGGAGAGCAGCACTACGCAGTATTTT.

The chain recombines TRBV25-1 with TRBJ1-1; 7 bases map to TRBD1. The CDR3 has 14 amino acids. Germline V lookup: CDR1 MGHDK, CDR2 SYGVNS. The V gene end was trimmed by 5 bases and the J gene end by 5 bases; junction bases not matched to a gene: 8. CDR3 DNA sequence: TGTGCCAGCAGTCCTCGACAGGGCGGAACTGAAGCTTTCTTT. It translates to CASSPRQGGTEAFF. The full variable domain, its missing parts supplied by reference TRBV25-1 and TRBJ1-1, is EADIYQTPRYLVIGTGKKITLECSQTMGHDKMYWYQQDPGMELHLIHYSYGVNSTEKGDLSSESTVSRIRTEHFPLTLESARPSHTSQYLCASSPRQGGTEAFFGQGTRLTVV.

This clone has only a few counts. This chain connects TRBV11-2 to TRBJ1-1; possibly TRBD1 for D (5 bases). The CDR3 sequence is 13 residues long. Germline V gene sequence: CDR1 SGHAT, CDR2 FQNNGV. The V end lost 5 bases, the J end lost 0 bases, and 7 bases lay between the germline ends. As DNA, the CDR3 is TGTGCCAGCAGCCCAGGGATGAACACTGAAGCTTTCTTT. This translates into CASSPGMNTEAFF. Using reference TRBV11-2 and TRBJ1-1 for the parts outside the CDR3, the full variable domain is EAGVAQSPRYKIIEKRQSVAFWCNPISGHATLYWYQQILGQGPKLLIQFQNNGVVDDSQLPKDRFSAERLKGVDSTLKIQPAKLEDSAVYLCASSPGMNTEAFFGQGTRLTVV.

This clone was detected once. The CDR3 spells CASTKGVLGTQYF. For the CDR3, the DNA is TGTGCCAGCACCAAGGGGGTCCTGGGGACCCAGTACTTC. The chain carries TRBV7-9 and TRBJ2-5, with D possibly matching TRBD1 (6 bases). The CDR3 loop spans 13 amino acids. The germline V gene encodes CDR1 SEHNR and CDR2 FQNEAQ (reference sequence). V was shortened by 7 bases and J by 7 bases, with 16 bases between the two germline ends.

The chain links TRBV29-1 to TRBJ1-1, with D perhaps TRBD1 (5 bases). Germline V gene data show CDR1 as SQVTM and CDR2 as ANQGSEA. This CDR3 has 11 residues. V gave up 0 bases and J gave up 11 bases, with 10 bases separating them. In nucleotides, the CDR3 is TGCAGCGTTGAAGAGGGGGAAAAGGCTTTCTTT. Amino acid sequence: CSVEEGEKAFF.

V gene TRBV30 combines with J gene TRBJ2-2; D is possibly TRBD2 (6 bases). The CDR3 is 15 residues long. Germline CDR1 and CDR2: GTSNPN and SVGIG (reference sequence). Trimming removed 4 bases at V and 6 bases at J, with 18 bases between. The CDR3, as DNA: TGTGCCTGGACTGGAGGGGTGGGGAAATCCGGGGAGCTGTTTTTT. It codes for CAWTGGVGKSGELFF.

The chain carries TRBV9 and TRBJ1-2; 7 nucleotides agree with TRBD1. There are 17 residues in the CDR3. Germline V lookup: CDR1 SGDLS, CDR2 YYNGEE. After removal of 0 bases from V and 3 bases from J, the junction contained 11 bases not matched to a gene. The CDR3 loop is CASSVETTGEADYGYTF. The DNA for the CDR3 is TGTGCCAGCAGCGTAGAGACTACAGGGGAGGCTGACTATGGCTACACCTTC.

V and J are TRBV7-6 and TRBJ2-7, with a weak D call TRBD1 (5 bases). V lost 1 base to trimming and J lost 3 bases, with 13 bases between them. The CDR3 is 15 residues long. Germline V gene lookup returns CDR1 SGHVS and CDR2 FNYEAQ. The CDR3 reads CASSLELGPLYEQYF. The CDR3 DNA sequence: TGTGCCAGCAGCTTAGAATTGGGGCCTCTCTACGAGCAGTACTTC.

The gene calls are TRBV10-2 and TRBJ2-5, with TRBD2 as a possible D gene (7 bases). CDR1 is WSHSY and CDR2 is SAAADI in the germline V gene. The CDR3 covers 14 residues. Deletions cut 8 bases from V and 5 bases from J, with 18 bases between. The CDR3 is CASGGGAGLETQYF. The CDR3 region has the DNA TGCGCCAGCGGAGGGGGGGCGGGGCTGGAGACCCAGTACTTC.

The rearrangement links TRBV11-2 to TRBJ2-1; 13 bases agree with TRBD2. The germline CDR1 and CDR2 sequences are SGHAT and FQNNGV. The V segment lost 5 bases and the J segment 4 bases; nucleotides outside the gene matches: 5. The CDR3 is made up of 16 amino acids. As DNA, the CDR3 is TGTGCCAGCAGCGCCCCGGGACTAGCGGGATACAATGAGCAGTTCTTC. It codes for CASSAPGLAGYNEQFF.

This clone was seen only a few times. The germline gene is not matched at one end of the junction; a read error may be the cause. The J gene is TRBJ2-1, the V gene TRBV7-9; D not resolved. The CDR3 consists of 13 residues. The germline CDR1 and CDR2 sequences are SEHNR and FQNEAQ (reference sequence). The CDR3 DNA sequence: TGTGCCAGCAGTCCATTACTCTACGATGAGCAGTTCTTC. It translates to CASSPLLYDEQFF.

The V and J genes are TRBV2 and TRBJ2-7, with a tentative D call TRBD1 (5 bases). The germline gives CDR1 SNHLY, CDR2 FYNNEI. This CDR3 has 14 residues. With 3 bases removed from V and 3 bases from J, the gap between germline ends came to 12 bases. CDR3 in amino acids: CASSESPGIYEQYF. The DNA for the CDR3 is TGTGCCAGCAGTGAGTCGCCAGGGATCTACGAGCAGTACTTC.

This chain links TRBV9 with TRBJ2-3, with no clear D. The CDR3 totals 16 residues. Deletions cut 0 bases from V and 2 bases from J, with 13 bases between. Germline V gene lookup returns CDR1 SGDLS and CDR2 YYNGEE. The CDR3 reads CASSVGVIGYTDTQYF. CDR3 nucleotides: TGTGCCAGCAGCGTAGGTGTCATAGGATACACAGATACGCAGTATTTT.

The genes are TRBV27 and TRBJ2-7; D is possibly TRBD2 (6 bases). CDR3 length: 15 residues. Germline lookup yields CDR1 MNHEY and CDR2 SMNVEV (reference sequence). V lost 0 bases and J 4 bases, leaving 13 bases between the germline ends. CDR3 sequence reads: CASSLSGGPLYEQYF. In DNA, the CDR3 is TGTGCCAGCAGTTTATCGGGGGGACCGTTATACGAGCAGTACTTC.

This clone showed up just a few times. The V and J genes are TRBV7-9 and TRBJ1-6; TRBD1 might be the D (6 bases). Germline assignment: CDR1 SEHNR and CDR2 FQNEAQ (reference sequence). This CDR3 comprises 14 residues. V lost 5 bases to trimming and J lost 7 bases, with 12 bases between them. The CDR3 region has the DNA TGTGCCAGCAGCGAAACCCAGGGGAATTCACCCCTCCACTTT. Amino acid sequence: CASSETQGNSPLHF.

J is TRBJ2-1 and V is TRBV29-1; 8 nucleotides line up with TRBD2. This CDR3 is built from 15 residues. V shed 4 bases and J 1 base; nucleotides not matched to a gene: 6. Germline assignment: CDR1 SQVTM and CDR2 ANQGSEA. The CDR3 spells CSVVPAGESYNEQFF. The DNA for the CDR3 is TGCAGCGTTGTTCCAGCGGGGGAGTCCTACAATGAGCAGTTCTTC.

The chain has TRBV29-1 and TRBJ1-2; possible D gene TRBD1, 6 bases. Germline V gene sequence: CDR1 SQVTM, CDR2 ANQGSEA. Trimming took off 0 bases at V and 0 bases at J, with 14 bases between the two ends. The CDR3 is 16 residues long. The CDR3 nucleotides are TGCAGCGTTGAAGATCTGGAAAGGGGGGCTAACTATGGCTACACCTTC. It yields the protein CSVEDLERGANYGYTF.

This chain connects TRBV13 to TRBJ2-5; 8 bases align to TRBD2. Germline V lookup: CDR1 PRHDT, CDR2 FYEKMQ (reference sequence). V lost 5 bases to trimming and J lost 4 bases; unmatched junction nucleotides: 9. The CDR3 has 15 amino acids. The CDR3 loop reads CASSPRGAGRETQYF. The CDR3 DNA reads TGTGCCAGCAGCCCGCGGGGGGCCGGAAGAGAGACCCAGTACTTC.